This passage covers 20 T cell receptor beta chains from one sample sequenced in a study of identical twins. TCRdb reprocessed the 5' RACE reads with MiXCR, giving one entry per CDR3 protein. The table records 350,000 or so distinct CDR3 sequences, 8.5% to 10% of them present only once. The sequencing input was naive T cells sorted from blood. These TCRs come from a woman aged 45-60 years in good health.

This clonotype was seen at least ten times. The CDR3 sequence is CSVEHPNSGGRSGELFF. CDR3 DNA: TGCAGCGTTGAACACCCAAACAGCGGCGGGAGGTCCGGGGAGCTGTTTTTT. The chain recombines TRBV29-1 with TRBJ2-2; 8 bases are a match to TRBD2. Germline V CDR1 and CDR2: SQVTM, ANQGSEA. This CDR3 contains 17 residues. After removal of 2 bases from V and 6 bases from J, the junction contained 14 bases not matched to a gene.

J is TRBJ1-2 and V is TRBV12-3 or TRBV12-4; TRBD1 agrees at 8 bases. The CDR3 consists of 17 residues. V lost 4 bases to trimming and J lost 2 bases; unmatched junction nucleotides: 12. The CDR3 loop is CASSSWDRRSWNYGYTF. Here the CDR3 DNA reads TGTGCCAGCAGTTCGTGGGACAGGCGATCCTGGAACTATGGCTACACCTTC.

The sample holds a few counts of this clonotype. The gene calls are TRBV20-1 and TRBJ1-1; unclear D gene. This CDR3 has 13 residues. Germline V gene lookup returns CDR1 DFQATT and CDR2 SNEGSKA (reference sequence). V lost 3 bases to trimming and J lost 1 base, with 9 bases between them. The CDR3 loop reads CSASGVGNTEAFF. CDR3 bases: TGCAGTGCTAGTGGTGTCGGGAACACTGAAGCTTTCTTT.

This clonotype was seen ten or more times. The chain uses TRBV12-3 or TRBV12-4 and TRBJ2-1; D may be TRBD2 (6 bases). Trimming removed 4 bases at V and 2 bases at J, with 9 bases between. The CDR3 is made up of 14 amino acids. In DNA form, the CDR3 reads TGTGCCAGCAGTTGGGACTCTACCTACAATGAGCAGTTCTTC. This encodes CASSWDSTYNEQFF.

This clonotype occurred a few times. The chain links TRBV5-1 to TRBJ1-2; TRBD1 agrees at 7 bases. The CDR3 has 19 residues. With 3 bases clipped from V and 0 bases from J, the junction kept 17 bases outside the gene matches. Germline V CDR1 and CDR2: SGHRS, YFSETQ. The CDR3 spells CASSWTGQKKTISNYGYTF. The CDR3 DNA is TGCGCCAGCAGCTGGACGGGACAGAAAAAAACAATATCTAACTATGGCTACACCTTC. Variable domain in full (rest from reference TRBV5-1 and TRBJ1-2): KAGVTQTPRYLIKTRGQQVTLSCSPISGHRSVSWYQQTPGQGLQFLFEYFSETQRNKGNFPGRFSGRQFSNSRSEMNVSTLELGDSALYLCASSWTGQKKTISNYGYTFGSGTRLTVV.

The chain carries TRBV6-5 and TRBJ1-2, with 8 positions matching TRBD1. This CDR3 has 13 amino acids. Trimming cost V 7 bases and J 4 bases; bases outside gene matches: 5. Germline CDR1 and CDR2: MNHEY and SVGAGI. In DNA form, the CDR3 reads TGTGCCAGCAAAGACAGGGGACGCTATGGCTACACCTTC. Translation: CASKDRGRYGYTF.

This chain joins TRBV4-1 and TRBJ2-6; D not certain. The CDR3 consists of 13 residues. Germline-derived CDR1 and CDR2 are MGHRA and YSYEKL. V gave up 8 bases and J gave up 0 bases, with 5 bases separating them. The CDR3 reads CASASSGANVLTF. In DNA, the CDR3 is TGCGCCAGCGCCAGCTCTGGGGCCAACGTCCTGACTTTC.

DNA of the CDR3: TGTGCCACCAGTGATTGGACAGGGATTTACAATGAGCAGTTCTTC. This sequence encodes CATSDWTGIYNEQFF. The genes are TRBV24-1 and TRBJ2-1; TRBD1 aligns across 8 bases. Germline V CDR1 and CDR2: KGHDR, SFDVKD. The V segment lost 2 bases and the J segment 4 bases; nucleotides outside the gene matches: 3. The CDR3 runs to 15 residues.

DNA for the CDR3: TGTGCCAGCTCACCCTGGACGGAAACTGAAGCTTTCTTT. As protein: CASSPWTETEAFF. The chain recombines TRBV18 with TRBJ1-1; D not certain. Germline lookup yields CDR1 KGHSH and CDR2 LQKENI. The CDR3 length is 13 residues. Between the trimmed V and J ends, which lost 3 bases and 5 bases, there was a span of 10 bases. The variable domain in full, completed from reference TRBV18 and TRBJ1-1, reads NAGVMQNPRHLVRRRGQEARLRCSPMKGHSHVYWYRQLPEEGLKFMVYLQKENIIDESGMPKERFSAEFPKEGPSILRIQQVVRGDSAAYFCASSPWTETEAFFGQGTRLTVV.

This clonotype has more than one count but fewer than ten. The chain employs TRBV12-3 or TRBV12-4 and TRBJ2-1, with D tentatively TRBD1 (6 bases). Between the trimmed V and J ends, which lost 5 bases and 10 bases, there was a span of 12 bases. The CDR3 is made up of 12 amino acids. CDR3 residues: CASSPLDREQFF. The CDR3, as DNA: TGTGCCAGCAGTCCACTAGACAGGGAGCAGTTCTTC.

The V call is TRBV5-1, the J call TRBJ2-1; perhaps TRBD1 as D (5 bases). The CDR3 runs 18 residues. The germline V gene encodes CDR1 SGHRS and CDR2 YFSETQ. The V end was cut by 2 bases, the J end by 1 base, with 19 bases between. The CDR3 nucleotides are TGCGCCAGCAGCTTAGACCCTCGGACATCCGGTTCCTACAATGAGCAGTTCTTC. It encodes CASSLDPRTSGSYNEQFF.

The CDR3 sequence is CSVEATGTDTQYF. In DNA form, the CDR3 reads TGCAGCGTTGAAGCGACCGGCACAGATACGCAGTATTTT. The chain has TRBV29-1 and TRBJ2-3, with D unresolved. The CDR3 loop spans 13 amino acids. Trimming removed 1 base at V and 1 base at J, with 6 bases between. From germline, CDR1 is SQVTM and CDR2 ANQGSEA.

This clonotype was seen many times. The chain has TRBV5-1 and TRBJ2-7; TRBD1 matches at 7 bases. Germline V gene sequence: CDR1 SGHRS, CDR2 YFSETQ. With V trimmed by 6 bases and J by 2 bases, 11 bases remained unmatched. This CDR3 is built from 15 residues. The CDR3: CASTSSPGQTYEQYF. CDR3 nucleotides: TGCGCCAGCACCTCCTCCCCGGGACAGACCTACGAGCAGTACTTC.

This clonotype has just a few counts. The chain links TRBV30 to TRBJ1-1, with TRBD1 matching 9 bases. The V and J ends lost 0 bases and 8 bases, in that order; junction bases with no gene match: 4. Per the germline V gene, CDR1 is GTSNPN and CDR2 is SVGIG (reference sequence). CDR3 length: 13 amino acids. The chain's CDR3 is CAWSVTGGWEAFF. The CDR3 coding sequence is TGTGCCTGGAGTGTGACAGGGGGATGGGAAGCTTTCTTT.

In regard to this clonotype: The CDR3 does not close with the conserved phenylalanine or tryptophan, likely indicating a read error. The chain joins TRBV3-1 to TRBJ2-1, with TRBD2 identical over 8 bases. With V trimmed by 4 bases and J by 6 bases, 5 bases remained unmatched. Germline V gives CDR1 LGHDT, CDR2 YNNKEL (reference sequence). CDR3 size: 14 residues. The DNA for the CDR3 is TGTGCCAGCAGCCTGGGGACTAGGACCAATGAGCAGTTCCTC. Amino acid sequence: CASSLGTRTNEQFL.

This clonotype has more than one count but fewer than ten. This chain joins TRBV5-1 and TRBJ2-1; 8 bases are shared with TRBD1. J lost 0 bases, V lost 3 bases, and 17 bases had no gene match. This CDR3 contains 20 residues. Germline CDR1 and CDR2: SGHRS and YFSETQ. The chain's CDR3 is CASSSEPRQGLRDSYNEQFF. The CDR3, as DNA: TGCGCCAGCAGCTCTGAGCCGAGACAGGGGTTGCGGGACTCCTACAATGAGCAGTTCTTC.

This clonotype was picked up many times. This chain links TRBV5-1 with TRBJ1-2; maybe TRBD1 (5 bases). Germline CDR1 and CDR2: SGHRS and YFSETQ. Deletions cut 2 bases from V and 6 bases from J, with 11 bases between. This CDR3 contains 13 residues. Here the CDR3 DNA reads TGCGCCAGCAGCTTAGGAGGCAGGGATGGCTACACCTTC. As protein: CASSLGGRDGYTF.

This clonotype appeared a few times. The CDR3 sequence: CASSIGDGSSYNEQFF. CDR3 in DNA: TGTGCCAGTAGTATAGGTGACGGAAGCTCCTACAATGAGCAGTTCTTC. V gene TRBV19 combines with J gene TRBJ2-1; no firm D call. Germline V lookup: CDR1 LNHDA, CDR2 SQIVND (reference sequence). Trimming removed 1 base at V and 0 bases at J, with 10 bases between. The CDR3 length is 16 residues.

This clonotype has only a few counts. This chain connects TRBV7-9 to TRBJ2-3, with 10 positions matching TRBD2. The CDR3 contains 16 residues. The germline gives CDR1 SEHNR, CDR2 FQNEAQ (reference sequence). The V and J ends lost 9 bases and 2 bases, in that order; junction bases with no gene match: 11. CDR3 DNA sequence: TGTGCCAGTCAGCGGGAGGGCCCAACAGTCACAGATACGCAGTATTTT. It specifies CASQREGPTVTDTQYF.

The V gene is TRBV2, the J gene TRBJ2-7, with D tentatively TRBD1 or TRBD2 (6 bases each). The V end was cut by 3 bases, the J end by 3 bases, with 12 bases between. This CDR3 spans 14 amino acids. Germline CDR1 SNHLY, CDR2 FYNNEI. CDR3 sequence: CASSDGGHLYEQYF. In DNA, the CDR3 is TGTGCCAGCAGTGACGGGGGACATCTCTACGAGCAGTACTTC.